This TCR beta chain was recovered during a study of PD-1 blockade in mismatch repair-deficient tumors. Turning to the study itself: All were previously treated, progressing patients with over 9 mismatch repair-deficient cancer types. Study findings and constraints: Tumor-resident clones, often absent from pretreatment blood, expanded after pembrolizumab and then contracted.

Note on this clone: What it binds is unknown. The sample has other DNA sequences that encode this CDR3 too.

Every patient had mismatch repair deficiency by PCR or immunohistochemistry. Three pembrolizumab responders had their TCRs sequenced. V trimming: 0 bases; J trimming: 7 bases; junction bases outside the gene matches: 4. The length of the CDR3 is 15 residues. Germline V gene data show CDR1 as MDHEN and CDR2 as SYDVKM. The method was immunoSEQ multiplex PCR; TCRdb's version includes in-frame clones alone and lacks a portion of them. The table has 15,000 to 20,000 clones, about 87% seen once. The sequence was collected from an adult with mismatch repair-deficient cancer. The sequenced sample was PBMCs, obtained less than 25 weeks after starting pembrolizumab. V gene TRBV28 combines with J gene TRBJ2-7; 12 positions agree with TRBD2. The CDR3 coding sequence is TGTGCCAGCAGTTTATGGACTAGCGGGAGTGGTGAGCAGTACTTC. Residues: CASSLWTSGSGEQYF.